This TCR beta chain derives from a study of shared clonotypes between healthy human individuals. The CDR3 runs to 13 residues. Trimming stripped 6 bases from V and 4 bases from J, with 9 bases between. Germline lookup yields CDR1 LNHDA and CDR2 SQIVND (reference sequence). For this clone: The antigen remains unidentified.

Sorted-subset replicate PCR reactions were performed with approximately 200 ng DNA, corresponding to roughly 31,000 T cell genomes. The repertoire was sequenced with immunoSEQ multiplex PCR; TCRdb's copy has only in-frame clones and lacks some. The sample yields fewer than 1.6 million clones, approximately 98.5% seen once. Study results and caveats: Sequencing of the sorted subsets was shown by rarefaction to be incomplete despite large depth. Shared clonotypes across all four donors exceeded non-shared ones in generation probability.

This chain links TRBV19 with TRBJ2-2; no clear D gene. The receptor's source is a man in his thirties or forties in good health. Sequenced input: naive CD4+ T cells sorted from blood. The subset denotes: CD45RA+ positively selected. The CDR3 reads CASSPRPTGELFF. CDR3 nucleotide sequence: TGTGCCAGTAGCCCCCGACCCACCGGGGAGCTGTTTTTT.